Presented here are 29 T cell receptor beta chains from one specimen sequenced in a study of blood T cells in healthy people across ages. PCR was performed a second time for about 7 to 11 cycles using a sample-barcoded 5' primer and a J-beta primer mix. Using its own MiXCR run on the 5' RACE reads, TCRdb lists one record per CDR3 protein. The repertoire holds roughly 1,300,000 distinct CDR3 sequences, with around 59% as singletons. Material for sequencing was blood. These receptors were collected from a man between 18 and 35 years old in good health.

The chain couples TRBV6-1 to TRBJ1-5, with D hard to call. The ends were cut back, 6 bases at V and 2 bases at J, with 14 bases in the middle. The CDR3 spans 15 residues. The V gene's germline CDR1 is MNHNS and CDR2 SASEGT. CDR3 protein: CASSSVPLGNQPQHF. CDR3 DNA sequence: TGTGCCAGCAGCTCCGTTCCGTTGGGCAATCAGCCCCAGCATTTT.

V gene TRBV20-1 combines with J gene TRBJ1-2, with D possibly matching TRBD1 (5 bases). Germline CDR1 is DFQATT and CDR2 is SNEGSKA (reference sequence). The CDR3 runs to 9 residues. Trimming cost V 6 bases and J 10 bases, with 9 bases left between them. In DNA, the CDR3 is TGCAGTGCCCCACAGGCCTACACCTTC. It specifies CSAPQAYTF.

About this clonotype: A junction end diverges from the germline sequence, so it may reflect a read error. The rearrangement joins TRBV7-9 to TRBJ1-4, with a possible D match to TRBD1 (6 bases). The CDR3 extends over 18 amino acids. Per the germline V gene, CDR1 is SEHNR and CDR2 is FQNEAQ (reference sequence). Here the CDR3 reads CASSPQGLIQTTNEKPFF. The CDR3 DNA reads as TGTGCCAGCAGCCCACAGGGCCTCATACAAACAACTAATGAAAAACCGTTTTTT.

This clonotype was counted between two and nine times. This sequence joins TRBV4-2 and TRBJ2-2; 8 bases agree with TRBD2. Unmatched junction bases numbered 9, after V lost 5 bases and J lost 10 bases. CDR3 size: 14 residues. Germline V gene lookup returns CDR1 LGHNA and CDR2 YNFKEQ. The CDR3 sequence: CASSGAGDFEELFF. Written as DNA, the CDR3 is TGTGCCAGCAGCGGAGCGGGGGATTTCGAGGAGCTGTTTTTT.

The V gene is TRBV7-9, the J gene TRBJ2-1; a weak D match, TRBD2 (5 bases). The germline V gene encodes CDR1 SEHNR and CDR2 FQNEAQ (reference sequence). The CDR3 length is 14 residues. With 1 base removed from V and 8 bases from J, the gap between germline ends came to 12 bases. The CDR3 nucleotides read TGTGCCAGCAGCTTAGACACCCGGGGAGATGAGCAGTTCTTC. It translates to CASSLDTRGDEQFF.

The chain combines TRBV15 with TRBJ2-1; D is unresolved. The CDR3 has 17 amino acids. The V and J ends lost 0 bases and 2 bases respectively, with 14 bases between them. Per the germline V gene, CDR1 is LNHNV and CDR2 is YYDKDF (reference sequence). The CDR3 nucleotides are TGTGCCACCAGCAGAGATCAGGTACTAAGGCCCTACAATGAGCAGTTCTTC. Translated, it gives CATSRDQVLRPYNEQFF.

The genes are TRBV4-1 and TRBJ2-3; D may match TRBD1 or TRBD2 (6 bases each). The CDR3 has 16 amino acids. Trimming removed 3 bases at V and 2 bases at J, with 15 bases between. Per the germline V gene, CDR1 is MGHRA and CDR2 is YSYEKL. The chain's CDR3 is CASSHTGADPTDTQYF. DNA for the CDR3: TGCGCCAGCAGCCATACGGGGGCCGACCCCACAGATACGCAGTATTTT.

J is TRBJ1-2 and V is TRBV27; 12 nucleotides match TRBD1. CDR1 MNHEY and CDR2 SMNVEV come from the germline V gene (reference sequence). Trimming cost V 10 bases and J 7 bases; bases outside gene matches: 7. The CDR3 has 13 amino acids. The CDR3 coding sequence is TGTGCCACCCTGGGACAGGGGGCTGGTGGCTACACCTTC. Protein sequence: CATLGQGAGGYTF.

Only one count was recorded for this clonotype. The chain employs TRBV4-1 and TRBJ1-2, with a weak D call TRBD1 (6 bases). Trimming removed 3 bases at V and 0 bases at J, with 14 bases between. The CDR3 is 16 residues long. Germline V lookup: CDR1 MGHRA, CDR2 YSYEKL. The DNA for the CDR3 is TGCGCCAGCAGCCAGCCGGGACAAGGGGCTAACTATGGCTACACCTTC. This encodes CASSQPGQGANYGYTF.

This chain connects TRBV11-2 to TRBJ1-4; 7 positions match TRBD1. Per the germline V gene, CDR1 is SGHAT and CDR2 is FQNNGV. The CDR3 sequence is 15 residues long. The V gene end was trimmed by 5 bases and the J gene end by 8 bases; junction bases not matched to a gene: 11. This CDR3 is CASSPGNRGDEKLFF. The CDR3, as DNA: TGTGCCAGCAGCCCAGGGAACAGGGGAGACGAAAAACTGTTTTTT.

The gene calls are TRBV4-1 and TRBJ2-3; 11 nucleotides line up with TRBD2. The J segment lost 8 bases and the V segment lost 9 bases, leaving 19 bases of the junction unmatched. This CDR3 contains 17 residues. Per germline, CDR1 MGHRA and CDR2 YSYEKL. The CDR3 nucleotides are TGCGCCAGTAGACCTCTTGGGACTAGCGGTGGGGGGGGTACGCAGTATTTT. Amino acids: CASRPLGTSGGGGTQYF.

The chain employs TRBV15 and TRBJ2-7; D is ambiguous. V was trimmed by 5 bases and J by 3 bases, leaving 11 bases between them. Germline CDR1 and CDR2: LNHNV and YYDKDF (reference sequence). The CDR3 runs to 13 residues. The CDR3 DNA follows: TGTGCCACCAGCCCCTCGAGCATCTACGAGCAGTACTTC. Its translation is CATSPSSIYEQYF. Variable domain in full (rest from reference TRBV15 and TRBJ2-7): DAMVIQNPRYQVTQFGKPVTLSCSQTLNHNVMYWYQQKSSQAPKLLFHYYDKDFNNEADTPDNFQSRRPNTSFCFLDIRSPGLGDTAMYLCATSPSSIYEQYFGPGTRLTVT.

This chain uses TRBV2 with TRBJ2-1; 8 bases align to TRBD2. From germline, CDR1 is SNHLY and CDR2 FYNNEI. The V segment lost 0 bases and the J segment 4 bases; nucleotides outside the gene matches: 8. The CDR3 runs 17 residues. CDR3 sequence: CASSEAKAGDLYNEQFF. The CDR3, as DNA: TGTGCCAGCAGTGAAGCTAAAGCGGGAGACCTTTACAATGAGCAGTTCTTC. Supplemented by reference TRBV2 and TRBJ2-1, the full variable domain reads EPEVTQTPSHQVTQMGQEVILRCVPISNHLYFYWYRQILGQKVEFLVSFYNNEISEKSEIFDDQFSVERPDGSNFTLKIRSTKLEDSAMYFCASSEAKAGDLYNEQFFGPGTRLTVL.

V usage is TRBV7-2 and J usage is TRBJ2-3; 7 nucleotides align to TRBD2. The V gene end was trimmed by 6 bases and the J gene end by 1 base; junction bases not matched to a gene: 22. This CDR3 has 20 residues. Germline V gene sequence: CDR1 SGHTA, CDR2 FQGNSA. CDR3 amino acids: CASSQKAGGSLTLGTDTQYF. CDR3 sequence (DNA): TGTGCCAGCAGTCAAAAGGCGGGCGGGAGTCTAACGTTGGGCACAGATACGCAGTATTTT.

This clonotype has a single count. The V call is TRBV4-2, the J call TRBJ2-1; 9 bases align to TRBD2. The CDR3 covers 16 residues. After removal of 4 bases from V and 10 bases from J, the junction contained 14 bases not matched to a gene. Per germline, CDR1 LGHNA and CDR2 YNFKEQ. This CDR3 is CASSPIAGALDVEQFF. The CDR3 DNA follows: TGTGCCAGCAGCCCAATAGCGGGAGCCTTGGACGTGGAGCAGTTCTTC.

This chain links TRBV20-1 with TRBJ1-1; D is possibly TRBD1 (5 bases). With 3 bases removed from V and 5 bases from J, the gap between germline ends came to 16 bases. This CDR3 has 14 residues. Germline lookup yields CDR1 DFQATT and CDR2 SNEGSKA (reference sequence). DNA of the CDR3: TGCAGTGCTAGCCCCCCCGCAGGGTGGACTGAAGCTTTCTTT. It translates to CSASPPAGWTEAFF.

CDR3 sequence reads: CASSDGTAYEQYF. CDR3 nucleotide sequence: TGTGCCAGCAGTGACGGGACAGCCTACGAGCAGTACTTC. The V gene is TRBV12-3 or TRBV12-4, the J gene TRBJ2-7, with 7 bases matching TRBD1. The J segment lost 2 bases and the V segment lost 5 bases, leaving 3 bases of the junction unmatched. The CDR3 is 13 amino acids.

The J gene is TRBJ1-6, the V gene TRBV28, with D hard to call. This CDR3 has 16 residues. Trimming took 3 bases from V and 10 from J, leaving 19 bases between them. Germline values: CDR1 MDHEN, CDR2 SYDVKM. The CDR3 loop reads CASSFPSTPFESPLHF. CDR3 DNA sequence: TGTGCCAGCAGTTTTCCGTCGACCCCATTTGAATCACCCCTCCACTTT. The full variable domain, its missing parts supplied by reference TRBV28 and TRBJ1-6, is DVKVTQSSRYLVKRTGEKVFLECVQDMDHENMFWYRQDPGLGLRLIYFSYDVKMKEKGDIPEGYSVSREKKERFSLILESASTNQTSMYLCASSFPSTPFESPLHFGNGTRLTVT.

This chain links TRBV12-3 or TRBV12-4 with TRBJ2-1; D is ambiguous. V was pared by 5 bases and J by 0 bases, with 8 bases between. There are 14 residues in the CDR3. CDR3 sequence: CASSRATSYNEQFF. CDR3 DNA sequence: TGTGCCAGCAGTAGGGCCACCTCCTACAATGAGCAGTTCTTC.

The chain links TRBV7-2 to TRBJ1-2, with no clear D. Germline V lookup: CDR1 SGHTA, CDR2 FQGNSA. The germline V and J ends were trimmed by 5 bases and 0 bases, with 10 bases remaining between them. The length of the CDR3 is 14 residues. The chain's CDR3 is CASSPEGSNYGYTF. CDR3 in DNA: TGTGCCAGCAGCCCCGAGGGATCTAACTATGGCTACACCTTC. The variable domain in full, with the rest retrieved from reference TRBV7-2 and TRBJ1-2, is GAGVSQSPSNKVTEKGKDVELRCDPISGHTALYWYRQSLGQGLEFLIYFQGNSAPDKSGLPSDRFSAERTGGSVSTLTIQRTQQEDSAVYLCASSPEGSNYGYTFGSGTRLTVV.

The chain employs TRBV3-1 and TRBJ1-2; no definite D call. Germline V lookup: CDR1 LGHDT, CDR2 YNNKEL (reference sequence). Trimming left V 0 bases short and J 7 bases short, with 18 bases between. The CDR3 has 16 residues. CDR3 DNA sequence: TGTGCCAGCAGCCAAGACGGGAACGGGTGGCGGGGTGGCTACACCTTC. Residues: CASSQDGNGWRGGYTF.

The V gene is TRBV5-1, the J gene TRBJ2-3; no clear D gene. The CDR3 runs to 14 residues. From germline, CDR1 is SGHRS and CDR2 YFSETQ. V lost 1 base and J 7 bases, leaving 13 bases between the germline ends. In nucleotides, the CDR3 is TGCGCCAGCAGCTTGATTTTCACATCTAATACGCAGTATTTT. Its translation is CASSLIFTSNTQYF.

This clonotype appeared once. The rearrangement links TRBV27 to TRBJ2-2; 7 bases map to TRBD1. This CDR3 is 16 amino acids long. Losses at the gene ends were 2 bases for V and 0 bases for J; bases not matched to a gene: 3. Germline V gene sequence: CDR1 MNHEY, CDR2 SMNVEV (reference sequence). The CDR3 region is CASSLPQGANTGELFF. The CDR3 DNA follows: TGTGCCAGCAGTTTACCCCAGGGGGCGAACACCGGGGAGCTGTTTTTT.

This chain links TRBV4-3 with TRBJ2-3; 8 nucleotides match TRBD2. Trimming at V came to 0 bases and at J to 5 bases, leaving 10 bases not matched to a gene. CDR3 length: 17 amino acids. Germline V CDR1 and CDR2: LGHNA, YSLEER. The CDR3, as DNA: TGCGCCAGCAGCCAAGATTTAGCTAGTAGCGGGGAAGATACGCAGTATTTT. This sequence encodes CASSQDLASSGEDTQYF.

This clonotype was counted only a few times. CDR3 region: CASSLWGARGANVLTF. DNA for the CDR3: TGTGCCAGCAGTTTATGGGGGGCGCGTGGGGCCAACGTCCTGACTTTC. The genes are TRBV27 and TRBJ2-6, with D perhaps given as TRBD1 or TRBD2 (6 bases each). Deletions cut 1 base from V and 3 bases from J, with 10 bases between. This CDR3 contains 16 residues. Germline loops: CDR1 MNHEY, CDR2 SMNVEV (reference sequence).

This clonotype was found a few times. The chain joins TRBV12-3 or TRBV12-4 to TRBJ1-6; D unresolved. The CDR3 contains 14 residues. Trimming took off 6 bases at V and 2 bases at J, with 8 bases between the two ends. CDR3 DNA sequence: TGTGCCAGCAGGTCGGGGACCTATAATTCACCCCTCCACTTT. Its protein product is CASRSGTYNSPLHF.

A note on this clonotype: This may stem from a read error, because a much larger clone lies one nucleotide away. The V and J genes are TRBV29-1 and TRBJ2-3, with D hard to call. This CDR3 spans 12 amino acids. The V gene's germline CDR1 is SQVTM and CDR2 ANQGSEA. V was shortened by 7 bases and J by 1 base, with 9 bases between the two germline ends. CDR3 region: CSAGVGTDTQYF. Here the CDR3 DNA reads TGCAGCGCAGGAGTGGGCACAGATACGCAGTATTTT.

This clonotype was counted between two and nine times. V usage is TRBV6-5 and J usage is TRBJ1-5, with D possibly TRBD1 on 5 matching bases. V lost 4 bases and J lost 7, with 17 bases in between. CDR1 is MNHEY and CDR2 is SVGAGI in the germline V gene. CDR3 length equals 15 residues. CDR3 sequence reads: CASSLRPPGRQPQHF. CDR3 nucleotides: TGTGCCAGCAGTTTACGACCCCCAGGGAGACAGCCCCAGCATTTT.

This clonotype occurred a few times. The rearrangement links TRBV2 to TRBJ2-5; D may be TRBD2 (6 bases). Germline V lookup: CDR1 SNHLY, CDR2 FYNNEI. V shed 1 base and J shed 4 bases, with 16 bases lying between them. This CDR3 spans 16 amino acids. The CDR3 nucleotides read TGTGCCAGCAGTGAAGGGCAACGAGCGGGTGGAGAGACCCAGTACTTC. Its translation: CASSEGQRAGGETQYF.